These T cell receptor beta chains were read from a single sample in a study of shared clonotypes between healthy human individuals. Clones were sequenced by immunoSEQ multiplex PCR, and TCRdb holds only the in-frame ones, with some missing. The repertoire consists of more than 2 million clones, with about 93% occurring once and the leading ten covering 1.5% to 2%. What was sequenced was naive CD8+ T cells from PBMCs. All receptors come from a man younger than 35 in good health. Some clones in this sample may be carry-over from other donors' samples. Both conserved end residues are part of each CDR3. Each record gives: J gene, D gene, V gene, clone size, CDR3 length, CDR3 protein, CDR3 DNA. D genes are given only for firm matches. Clone size is given for some rows only: seen once, a few or many times, or a class if the clone is expanded.

TRBJ1-5 | TRBD1 | TRBV18 | . | 15 | CASSRWDRAGQPQHF | TGTGCCAGCTCCCGGTGGGACAGGGCTGGCCAGCCCCAGCATTTT
TRBJ2-5 | . | TRBV9 | . | 15 | CASTGIGSPKETQYF | TGTGCCAGCACCGGGATTGGGTCCCCTAAAGAGACCCAGTACTTC
TRBJ2-1 | . | TRBV19 | . | 14 | CASNERVHYNEQFF | TGTGCCAGTAATGAGCGGGTACACTACAATGAGCAGTTCTTC
TRBJ2-7 | . | TRBV28 | . | 14 | CASSRALQSYEQYF | TGTGCCAGCAGTCGCGCGTTACAGAGCTACGAGCAGTACTTC
TRBJ2-3 | TRBD1 | TRBV27 | . | 15 | CATLGTGYFTDTQYF | TGTGCCACCCTGGGGACAGGATATTTCACAGATACGCAGTATTTT
TRBJ2-7 | . | TRBV7-2 | . | 16 | CASSSAAGVPSYEQYF | TGTGCCAGCAGCTCGGCCGCAGGGGTGCCCTCCTACGAGCAGTACTTC
TRBJ2-2 | . | TRBV11-2 | . | 14 | CASSLGVSLGELFF | TGTGCCAGCAGCTTAGGGGTTAGCTTGGGGGAGCTGTTTTTT
TRBJ2-1 | . | TRBV11-2 | . | 15 | CASSRKGGSYNEQFF | TGTGCCAGCAGTCGAAAGGGGGGCTCCTACAATGAGCAGTTCTTC
TRBJ1-5 | . | TRBV5-1 | . | 16 | CASSLGGPFALEPQHF | TGCGCCAGCAGCTTGGGAGGCCCCTTCGCTTTGGAGCCCCAGCATTTT
TRBJ2-7 | . | TRBV25-1 | . | 17 | CASSEYGQGGGSYEQYF | TGTGCCAGCAGTGAATATGGGCAGGGAGGGGGCTCCTACGAGCAGTACTTC
TRBJ2-3 | . | TRBV6-6 | . | 15 | CASSQEVVVPDTQYF | TGTGCCAGCAGCCAGGAGGTAGTGGTTCCAGATACGCAGTATTTT
TRBJ2-7 | . | TRBV28 | . | 15 | CASSFASDFYYEQYF | TGTGCCAGCAGTTTCGCTTCGGACTTTTACTACGAGCAGTACTTC
TRBJ2-7 | TRBD2 | TRBV19 | . | 14 | CATSSGGRSYEQYF | TGTGCCACCTCCTCGGGAGGGCGCTCCTACGAGCAGTACTTC
TRBJ2-7 | TRBD1 | TRBV7-9 | . | 15 | CASSRTSGQSYEQYF | TGTGCCAGCAGTCGGACTTCGGGACAGAGCTACGAGCAGTACTTC
TRBJ2-5 | . | TRBV10-2 | . | 14 | CASTVEDSQETQYF | TGCGCCAGCACAGTAGAGGACAGCCAAGAGACCCAGTACTTC
TRBJ2-7 | . | TRBV27 | . | 15 | CASSLSSRSSYEQYF | TGTGCCAGCAGTTTATCGTCTAGGAGCTCCTACGAGCAGTACTTC
TRBJ2-7 | . | TRBV4-3 | . | 15 | CASSQSSVTTYEQYF | TGCGCCAGCAGCCAGAGCTCGGTAACGACCTACGAGCAGTACTTC
TRBJ2-2 | . | TRBV27 | . | 17 | CASSSRGVLLATGELFF | TGTGCCAGCAGTTCGCGGGGAGTTTTGTTAGCCACCGGGGAGCTGTTTTTT
TRBJ2-3 | . | TRBV14 | . | 12 | CASRDRGDTQYF | TGTGCCAGCAGGGACCGGGGGGATACGCAGTATTTT
TRBJ2-1 | . | TRBV5-4 | . | 16 | CASSHPVGVDYNEQFF | TGTGCCAGCAGCCACCCCGTAGGGGTGGACTACAATGAGCAGTTCTTC
TRBJ2-7 | TRBD2 | TRBV28 | . | 12 | CASSLRTSEAYF | TGTGCCAGCAGTTTGAGGACTAGCGAAGCGTACTTC
TRBJ1-5 | . | TRBV27 | . | 14 | CASSLRIGNQPQHF | TGTGCCAGCAGTTTACGGATAGGCAATCAGCCCCAGCATTTT
TRBJ1-1 | . | TRBV4-1 | . | 15 | CASSQVRGKNTEAFF | TGCGCCAGCAGCCAAGTTCGGGGGAAGAACACTGAAGCTTTCTTT
TRBJ1-2 | . | TRBV29-1 | . | 13 | CSVLGGWGHGYTF | TGCAGCGTACTGGGGGGCTGGGGGCATGGCTACACCTTC
TRBJ2-7 | TRBD2 | TRBV27 | . | 17 | CASSFGLAGSMGYEQYF | TGTGCCAGCAGTTTTGGGCTAGCGGGAAGCATGGGCTACGAGCAGTACTTC
TRBJ2-7 | . | TRBV11-3 | . | 12 | CASSRDGYEQYF | TGTGCCAGCAGCCGGGACGGGTACGAGCAGTACTTC
TRBJ2-7 | . | TRBV29-1 | . | 12 | CSANTGVYEQYF | TGCAGCGCGAACACAGGTGTTTACGAGCAGTACTTC
TRBJ2-7 | . | TRBV29-1 | . | 17 | CSVVCWTADRSSYEQYF | TGCAGCGTTGTTTGCTGGACAGCTGATAGAAGCTCCTACGAGCAGTACTTC
TRBJ1-3 | . | TRBV11-2 | few | 11 | CASSFENTIYF | TGTGCCAGCAGCTTTGAAAACACCATATATTTT
TRBJ2-3 | . | TRBV7-9 | . | 17 | CASSLGLGLVVTDTQYF | TGTGCCAGCAGCCTGGGACTCGGATTGGTCGTCACAGATACGCAGTATTTT
TRBJ2-7 | . | TRBV7-2 | once | 15 | CASSPMGGLIYEQYF | TGTGCCAGCAGCCCGATGGGGGGCCTCATTTACGAGCAGTACTTC
TRBJ2-7 | TRBD1 | TRBV29-1 | . | 14 | CSVATGARAYEQYF | TGCAGCGTAGCGACAGGGGCGAGGGCCTACGAGCAGTACTTC
TRBJ2-2 | . | TRBV7-6 | . | 16 | CASSLLGSANTGELFF | TGTGCCAGCAGCTTATTAGGGAGTGCCAACACCGGGGAGCTGTTTTTT
TRBJ2-3 | TRBD1 | TRBV27 | . | 15 | CASRLTGASTDTQYF | TGTGCCAGCAGACTTACAGGGGCGAGCACAGATACGCAGTATTTT
TRBJ2-5 | . | TRBV28 | . | 14 | CASSPYGTRETQYF | TGTGCCAGCAGTCCTTATGGGACCCGAGAGACCCAGTACTTC
TRBJ1-2 | . | TRBV4-1 | . | 15 | CASSQDPAPYYGYTF | TGCGCCAGCAGCCAAGATCCGGCCCCCTATTATGGCTACACCTTC
TRBJ2-5 | TRBD2 | TRBV28 | . | 14 | CASSLSGTQETQYF | TGTGCCAGCAGTCTGAGCGGGACGCAAGAGACCCAGTACTTC
TRBJ1-2 | . | TRBV4-3 | . | 15 | CASSQDLGLNYGYTF | TGCGCCAGCAGCCAAGATCTCGGGTTGAACTATGGCTACACCTTC
TRBJ2-3 | TRBD2 | TRBV7-9 | . | 14 | CASNPGGRTDTQYF | TGTGCCAGCAATCCGGGAGGGAGGACAGATACGCAGTATTTT
TRBJ2-1 | . | TRBV9 | . | 14 | CASSVGAAYNEQFF | TGTGCCAGCAGCGTAGGGGCTGCCTACAATGAGCAGTTCTTC
TRBJ1-3 | . | TRBV4-1 | . | 16 | CASSQDSTRPGNTIYF | TGCGCCAGCAGCCAAGATAGTACAAGGCCTGGAAACACCATATATTTT
TRBJ2-1 | . | TRBV11-1 | . | 15 | CASSPPLGDYNEQFF | TGTGCCAGCAGCCCGCCCTTAGGGGATTACAATGAGCAGTTCTTC
TRBJ1-5 | . | TRBV28 | . | 14 | CASSPSGVHQPQHF | TGTGCCAGCAGTCCGTCGGGGGTGCATCAGCCCCAGCATTTT
TRBJ2-5 | . | TRBV7-2 | . | 13 | CASRTRLGETQYF | TGTGCCAGCAGAACCAGGCTCGGGGAGACCCAGTACTTC
TRBJ2-7 | . | TRBV4-3 | . | 16 | CASSPGTGISSYEQYF | TGCGCCAGCAGCCCCGGAACAGGGATAAGCTCCTACGAGCAGTACTTC
TRBJ1-1 | . | TRBV5-8 | . | 12 | CASSLPHTEAFF | TGTGCCAGCAGCTTGCCTCACACTGAAGCTTTCTTT
TRBJ2-7 | . | TRBV6-6 | . | 14 | CASSPLGLFYEQYF | TGTGCCAGCAGTCCACTTGGACTATTCTACGAGCAGTACTTC
TRBJ2-6 | . | TRBV29-1 | . | 13 | CSVLIPGANVLTF | TGCAGCGTGCTAATCCCTGGGGCCAACGTCCTGACTTTC
TRBJ2-7 | . | TRBV7-6 | . | 16 | CASSSSLGGNGLEQYF | TGTGCCAGCAGCTCATCCCTGGGAGGCAATGGGCTAGAGCAGTACTTC
TRBJ2-2 | . | TRBV4-1 | few | 12 | CASSQVTGELFF | TGCGCCAGCAGCCAAGTTACCGGGGAGCTGTTTTTT